This TCR beta chain was captured in a study of blood T cell repertoires in COVID-19. Using immunoSEQ multiplex PCR, the repertoire was profiled, and TCRdb retains in-frame clones only, with some absent. Of about 480,000 clones detected, roughly 90% appear once; the ten largest clones hold about 1.7%. Germline V CDR1 and CDR2: SGHVS, FQNEAQ. This CDR3 spans 13 amino acids. V lost 1 base, J lost 4 bases, and 0 bases stayed unmatched. The specimen sequenced was PBMCs or T cells enriched from blood (not recorded which). The J gene is TRBJ1-1, the V gene TRBV7-8, with 7 bases identical to TRBD1. The clonotype was recovered from a woman aged 40 to 55 who had recovered from COVID-19. The chain's CDR3 is CASSLGQGTEAFF. As DNA, the CDR3 is TGTGCCAGCAGCTTAGGACAGGGCACTGAAGCTTTCTTT.